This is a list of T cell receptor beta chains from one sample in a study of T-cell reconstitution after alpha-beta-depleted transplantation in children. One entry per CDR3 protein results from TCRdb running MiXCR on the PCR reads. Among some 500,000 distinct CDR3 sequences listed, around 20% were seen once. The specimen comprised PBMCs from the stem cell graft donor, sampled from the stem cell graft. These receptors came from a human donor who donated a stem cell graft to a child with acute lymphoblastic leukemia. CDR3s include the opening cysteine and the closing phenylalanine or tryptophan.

CDR3aa: CASSSGGGTGELFF
len: 14
v_gene: TRBV27

CDR3aa: CASSLVRGREAFF
len: 13
v_gene: TRBV5-6

CDR3aa: CASSPGTGGTLNTEAFF
len: 17
v_gene: TRBV5-1

CDR3aa: CSGSGTGLATGELFF
len: 15
v_gene: TRBV20-1

CDR3aa: CASNQGLAETSTDTQYF
len: 17
v_gene: TRBV12-3/TRBV12-4

CDR3aa: CASSYLTGAYNEQFF
len: 15
v_gene: TRBV6-5

CDR3aa: CASSLYSGRTGEQYF
len: 15
v_gene: TRBV12-3/TRBV12-4

CDR3aa: CASSPRNGLAENIQYF
len: 16
v_gene: TRBV18

CDR3aa: CASSKNRGDPDTQYF
len: 15
v_gene: TRBV7-8

CDR3aa: CSARLESGYEQYF
len: 13
v_gene: TRBV20-1

CDR3aa: CCAQPGPAGGPEETQYF
len: 17
v_gene: TRBV20-1

CDR3aa: CASREGQLTGELFF
len: 14
v_gene: TRBV2

CDR3aa: CASSLVERTAYNEQFF
len: 16
v_gene: TRBV5-1

CDR3aa: CATSDTPGTSGNEQFF
len: 16
v_gene: TRBV24-1

CDR3aa: CASSYSVVSSEQYF
len: 14
v_gene: TRBV6-5

CDR3aa: CASSSDGVTNEQFF
len: 14
v_gene: TRBV7-9

CDR3aa: CASSLGLIEAFF
len: 12
v_gene: TRBV12-3/TRBV12-4

CDR3aa: CSAREASLPYEQYF
len: 14
v_gene: TRBV20-1

CDR3aa: CASKKRTSGNTDTQYF
len: 16
v_gene: TRBV12-3/TRBV12-4

CDR3aa: CASNRARGYEQYF
len: 13
v_gene: TRBV12-3/TRBV12-4

CDR3aa: CSVPDRNTGELFF
len: 13
v_gene: TRBV29-1

CDR3aa: CASTLWTEAFF
len: 11
v_gene: TRBV13

CDR3aa: CASSQDPGQGFHEQFF
len: 16
v_gene: TRBV3-1

CDR3aa: CASSLGGYSPLHF
len: 13
v_gene: TRBV27

CDR3aa: CASSFGGMNTEAFF
len: 14
v_gene: TRBV5-1

CDR3aa: CASSPVGGYNEQFF
len: 14
v_gene: TRBV18

CDR3aa: CASSLGGVLSREQYF
len: 15
v_gene: TRBV5-1

CDR3aa: CASSFTGQPQHF
len: 12
v_gene: TRBV5-1

CDR3aa: CSARDPGSPAKNIQYF
len: 16
v_gene: TRBV20-1